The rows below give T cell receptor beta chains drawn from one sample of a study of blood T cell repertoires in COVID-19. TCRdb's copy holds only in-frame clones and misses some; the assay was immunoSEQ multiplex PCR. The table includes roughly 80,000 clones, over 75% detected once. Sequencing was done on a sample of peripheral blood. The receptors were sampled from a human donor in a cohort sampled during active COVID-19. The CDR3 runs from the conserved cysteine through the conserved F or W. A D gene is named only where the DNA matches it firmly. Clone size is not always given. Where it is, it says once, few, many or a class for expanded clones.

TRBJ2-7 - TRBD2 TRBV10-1 CASSESVTSVSYEQYF TGCGCCAGCAGTGAGTCAGTGACTAGCGTTTCCTACGAGCAGTACTTC
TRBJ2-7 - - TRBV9 CASSTSGLSYEQYF TGTGCCAGCAGCACTTCAGGATTATCCTACGAGCAGTACTTC
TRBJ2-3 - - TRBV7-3 CASSRASFGTDTQYF TGTGCCAGCTCCCGAGCATCTTTTGGCACAGATACGCAGTATTTT
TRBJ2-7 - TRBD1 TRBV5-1 CASSLTGDYEQYF TGCGCCAGCAGTTTGACAGGGGACTACGAGCAGTACTTC
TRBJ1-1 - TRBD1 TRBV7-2 CASTYPRTGMNTEAFF TGTGCCAGCACCTACCCTCGGACAGGTATGAACACTGAAGCTTTCTTT
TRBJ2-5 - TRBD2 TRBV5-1 CASRTLAGQETQYF TGCGCCAGCAGGACTCTAGCGGGGCAAGAGACCCAGTACTTC
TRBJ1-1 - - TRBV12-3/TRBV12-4 CASSYRELGAFF TGTGCCAGCAGCTACAGGGAGTTGGGAGCTTTCTTT
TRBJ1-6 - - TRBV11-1 CASSLAQGYSPLHF TGTGCCAGCAGCTTAGCGCAGGGATATTCACCCCTCCACTTT
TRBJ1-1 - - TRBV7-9 CASSLRVGAMNTEAFF TGTGCCAGCAGCTTAAGGGTAGGGGCCATGAACACTGAAGCTTTCTTT
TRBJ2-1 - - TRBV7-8 CASSLVGTSYNEQFF TGTGCCAGCAGCTTAGTAGGGACATCCTACAATGAGCAGTTCTTC
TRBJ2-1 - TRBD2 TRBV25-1 CASNTAGGLYNEQFF TGTGCCAGCAATACTGCGGGAGGGTTATACAATGAGCAGTTCTTC
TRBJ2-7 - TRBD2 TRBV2 CASASGDSYEQYF TGTGCCAGCGCTAGCGGAGACTCCTACGAGCAGTACTTC
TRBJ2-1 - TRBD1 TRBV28 CASEPGQGLNEQFF TGTGCCAGTGAACCGGGACAGGGCCTTAATGAGCAGTTCTTC
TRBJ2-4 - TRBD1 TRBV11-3 CASSLDGTGRNIQYF TGTGCCAGCAGCTTAGATGGGACAGGGAGGAACATTCAGTACTTC
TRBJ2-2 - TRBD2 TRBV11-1 CASSSSGGRAGELFF TGTGCCAGCAGTTCGAGCGGGGGGAGGGCCGGGGAGCTGTTTTTT
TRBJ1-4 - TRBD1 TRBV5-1 CASSSRTGDEKLFF TGCGCCAGCAGCTCCCGGACAGGGGACGAAAAACTGTTTTTT
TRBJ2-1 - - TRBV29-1 CSVDGQRDNNEQFF TGCAGCGTTGATGGACAGCGGGACAACAATGAGCAGTTCTTC
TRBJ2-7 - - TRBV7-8 CASSAGAAYEQYF TGTGCCAGCAGCGCGGGGGCCGCCTACGAGCAGTACTTC
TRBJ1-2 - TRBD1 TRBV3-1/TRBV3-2 CASSKGQGRGYTF TGTGCCAGCAGCAAGGGACAGGGACGGGGCTACACCTTC
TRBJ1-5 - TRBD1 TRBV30 CAWSRDRGQQPQHF TGTGCCTGGAGTAGGGACAGGGGGCAACAGCCCCAGCATTTT
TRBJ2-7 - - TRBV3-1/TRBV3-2 CASSQDGGAGNEQYF TGTGCCAGCAGCCAAGATGGGGGGGCCGGCAACGAGCAGTACTTC
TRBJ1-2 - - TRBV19 CATQAGVMHTF TGTGCCACCCAGGCGGGAGTTATGCACACCTTC
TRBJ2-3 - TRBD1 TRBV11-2 CASSRGQSTDTQYF TGTGCCAGCAGCAGGGGGCAGAGCACAGATACGCAGTATTTT
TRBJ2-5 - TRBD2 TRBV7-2 CASRIGTSGGPAVETQYF TGTGCCAGCAGGATCGGGACTAGCGGGGGACCTGCGGTTGAGACCCAGTACTTC
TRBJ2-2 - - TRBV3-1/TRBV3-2 CASRHREIGELFF TGTGCCAGCAGACACAGGGAAATCGGGGAGCTGTTTTTT
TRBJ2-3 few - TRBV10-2 CASRSLATDTQYF TGCGCCAGCAGGTCCCTAGCCACAGATACGCAGTATTTT
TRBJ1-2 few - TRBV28 CASSLVRSYGYTF TGTGCCAGCAGTTTAGTGAGGAGCTATGGCTACACCTTC
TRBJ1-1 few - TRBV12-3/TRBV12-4 CASSQRDPEAFF TGTGCCAGCAGTCAGCGAGACCCTGAAGCTTTCTTT
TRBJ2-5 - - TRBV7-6 CASSQRQVQETQYF TGTGCCAGCAGCCAACGACAGGTCCAAGAGACCCAGTACTTC
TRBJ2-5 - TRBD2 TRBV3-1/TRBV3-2 CARGLAEYQETQYF TGTGCCCGCGGACTAGCGGAGTACCAAGAGACCCAGTACTTC
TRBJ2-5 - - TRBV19 CASNQGPQETQYF TGTGCCAGTAACCAGGGTCCCCAAGAGACCCAGTACTTC
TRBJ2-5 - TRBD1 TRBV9 CASSVRGQGTETQYF TGTGCCAGCAGCGTGCGGGGACAGGGGACGGAGACCCAGTACTTC
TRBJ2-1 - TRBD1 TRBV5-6 CASSFLQGTARSYNEQFF TGTGCCAGCAGCTTCCTACAAGGGACAGCACGCTCCTACAATGAGCAGTTCTTC
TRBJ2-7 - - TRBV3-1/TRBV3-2 CASSRLEATEQYF TGTGCCAGCAGCCGATTAGAGGCGACGGAGCAGTACTTC
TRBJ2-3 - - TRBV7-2 CASSLAAGYPTDTQYF TGTGCCAGCAGCTTAGCTGCGGGCTACCCCACAGATACGCAGTATTTT
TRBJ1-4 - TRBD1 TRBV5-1 CASSTGTGVEKLFF TGCGCCAGCAGCACCGGGACAGGGGTAGAAAAACTGTTTTTT
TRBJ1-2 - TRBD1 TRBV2 CASSERQGRSGYTF TGTGCCAGCAGTGAAAGACAGGGACGGAGTGGCTACACCTTC
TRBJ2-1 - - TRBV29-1 CSVGSSYNEQFF TGCAGCGTTGGCAGTTCCTACAATGAGCAGTTCTTC
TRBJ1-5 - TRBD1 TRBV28 CASSYRGRGNQPQHF TGTGCCAGCAGTTACAGGGGTAGGGGCAATCAGCCCCAGCATTTT
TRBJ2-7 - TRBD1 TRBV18 CASSPSGQGFYEQYF TGTGCCAGCTCACCGTCAGGACAGGGTTTTTACGAGCAGTACTTC
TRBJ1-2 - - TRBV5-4 CATTRGGAYGYTF TGTGCCACGACCCGAGGCGGAGCCTATGGCTACACCTTC
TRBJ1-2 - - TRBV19 CASSIAGEMANYGYTF TGTGCCAGTAGTATAGCTGGAGAGATGGCTAACTATGGCTACACCTTC
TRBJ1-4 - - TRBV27 CASSPWRGAWKLFF TGTGCCAGCAGTCCCTGGCGGGGTGCGTGGAAACTGTTTTTT
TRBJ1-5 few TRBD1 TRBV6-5 CASGPLQGGGQPQHF TGTGCCAGCGGACCCTTACAGGGGGGAGGTCAGCCCCAGCATTTT
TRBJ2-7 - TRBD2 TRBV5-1 CASSQGLAYEQYF TGCGCCAGCAGCCAGGGACTAGCTTACGAGCAGTACTTC
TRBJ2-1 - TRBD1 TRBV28 CASSLTPSGTGSNEQFF TGTGCCAGCAGTTTAACCCCCTCCGGGACAGGGAGTAATGAGCAGTTCTTC
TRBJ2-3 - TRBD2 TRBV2 CASSLPGLAGPTDTQYF TGTGCCAGCAGTCTCCCGGGACTAGCGGGGCCCACAGATACGCAGTATTTT
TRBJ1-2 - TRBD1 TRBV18 CASSPGQDYGYTF TGTGCCAGCTCACCGGGACAGGACTATGGCTACACCTTC
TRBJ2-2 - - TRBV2 CASIQGYTGELFF TGTGCCAGCATTCAGGGTTACACCGGGGAGCTGTTTTTT
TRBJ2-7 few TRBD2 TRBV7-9 CASSPSGIQYEQYF TGTGCCAGCAGCCCGAGCGGGATTCAATACGAGCAGTACTTC
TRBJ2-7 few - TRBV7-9 CASSFSNSYEQYF TGTGCCAGCAGCTTTAGCAACTCCTACGAGCAGTACTTC
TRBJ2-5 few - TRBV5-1 CASSLGTPVKTQYF TGCGCCAGCAGCTTGGGGACTCCGGTGAAGACCCAGTACTTC
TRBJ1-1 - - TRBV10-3 CAISLRGEGTEAFF TGTGCCATCAGCCTTCGGGGTGAAGGGACTGAAGCTTTCTTT
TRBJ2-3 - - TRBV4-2 CASSRPPSDPTDTQYF TGTGCCAGCAGCCGCCCCCCCAGCGACCCCACAGATACGCAGTATTTT
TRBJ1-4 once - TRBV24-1 CATSDGQSEEKLFF TGTGCCACCAGTGATGGGCAGTCTGAAGAAAAACTGTTTTTT
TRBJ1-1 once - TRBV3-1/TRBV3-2 CASSSGWTEAFF TGTGCCAGCAGCTCGGGGTGGACTGAAGCTTTCTTT
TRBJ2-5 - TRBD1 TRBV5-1 CASSLLGQRQETQYF TGCGCCAGCAGCCTCCTGGGACAGCGCCAAGAGACCCAGTACTTC
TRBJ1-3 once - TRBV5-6 CASSRGGWGNTIYF TGTGCCAGCAGTAGAGGAGGGTGGGGAAACACCATATATTTT
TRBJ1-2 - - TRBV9 CASSVGRGGGYGYTF TGTGCCAGCAGCGTAGGAAGAGGGGGGGGCTATGGCTACACCTTC
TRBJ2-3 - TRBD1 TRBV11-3 CASSSHGQVPDTQYF TGTGCCAGCAGCTCCCATGGACAGGTCCCAGATACGCAGTATTTT